Shown below are 15 T cell receptor beta chains from a single sample sequenced in a study of shared clonotypes between healthy human individuals. Libraries were prepared by immunoSEQ multiplex PCR; TCRdb keeps only in-frame clonotypes and omits some of them. Here the sample spans 1,500,000 or so clones, 98% being singletons. The sample was naive CD4+ T cells sorted from blood. Subset of the sample: CD45RA+ positively selected. The receptors derive from a man aged 25-40 years in good health.

This clone was seen only once. The chain links TRBV6-5 to TRBJ2-7; 9 nucleotides agree with TRBD2. V gave up 4 bases and J gave up 9 bases; unmatched junction bases: 13. The CDR3 contains 15 residues. The germline gives CDR1 MNHEY, CDR2 SVGAGI. The CDR3 loop reads CASSSVAGAYVVQYF. CDR3 coding DNA: TGTGCCAGCAGTTCGGTAGCGGGGGCCTACGTTGTGCAGTACTTC.

The rearrangement joins TRBV20-1 to TRBJ1-2; no definite D call. V was shortened by 7 bases and J by 8 bases, with 14 bases between the two germline ends. This CDR3 spans 11 amino acids. Germline CDR1 reads DFQATT; CDR2 reads SNEGSKA (reference sequence). The chain's CDR3 is CSERVPVGYTF. The CDR3 bases are TGCAGTGAGAGGGTCCCCGTGGGCTACACCTTC.

This sequence joins TRBV2 and TRBJ2-7; D gene unclear. Trimming removed 7 bases at V and 1 base at J, with 14 bases between. CDR3 length: 14 residues. CDR1 is SNHLY and CDR2 is FYNNEI in the germline V gene. CDR3 sequence reads: CASKEGGPSYEQYF. Written as DNA, the CDR3 is TGTGCCAGCAAGGAAGGTGGGCCATCCTACGAGCAGTACTTC.

The chain employs TRBV11-2 and TRBJ2-5; D might be TRBD2 (8 bases). The V and J ends lost 5 bases and 1 base respectively, with 17 bases between them. Germline V lookup: CDR1 SGHAT, CDR2 FQNNGV. The CDR3 is 16 amino acids. The DNA for the CDR3 is TGTGCCAGCAGCACAGGGGCGGGAGGTTTCCAAGAGACCCAGTACTTC. It yields the protein CASSTGAGGFQETQYF.

The V call is TRBV7-2, the J call TRBJ2-1; 7 nucleotides line up with TRBD2. Trimming took 0 bases from V and 9 from J; bases not matched to a gene: 5. The CDR3 length is 14 residues. Germline loops: CDR1 SGHTA, CDR2 FQGNSA. This CDR3 reads CASSLAGGSGEQFF. CDR3 DNA: TGTGCCAGCAGCTTAGCGGGCGGGAGCGGTGAGCAGTTCTTC.

The chain is built from TRBV10-2 and TRBJ1-2; D unresolved. This CDR3 has 14 amino acids. Trimming stripped 3 bases from V and 4 bases from J, with 12 bases between. Germline V gene data show CDR1 as WSHSY and CDR2 as SAAADI. The CDR3 is CASSELVGAYGYTF. CDR3 sequence (DNA): TGCGCCAGCAGTGAACTGGTAGGAGCCTATGGCTACACCTTC.

V gene TRBV11-2 combines with J gene TRBJ2-3, with 12 bases that match TRBD1. The V and J ends lost 3 bases and 4 bases, in that order; junction bases with no gene match: 8. Germline V gene sequence: CDR1 SGHAT, CDR2 FQNNGV. CDR3 size: 17 residues. The DNA of the CDR3 is TGTGCCAGCAGCTTGGGACAGGGGGCGAAAGGACCAGATACGCAGTATTTT. This encodes CASSLGQGAKGPDTQYF.

Worth noting for this clone: Other DNA sequences within the sample encode an identical CDR3. The chain joins TRBV5-1 to TRBJ1-5; D gene unclear. Germline lookup yields CDR1 SGHRS and CDR2 YFSETQ. V was cut by 2 bases and J by 4 bases, with 7 bases left in between. The CDR3 spans 13 residues. This CDR3 reads CASSLTVNQPQHF. CDR3 in DNA: TGCGCCAGCAGCTTAACAGTGAATCAGCCCCAGCATTTT.

The CDR3 DNA sequence: TGTGCCCCAAAGGACTTTAGAAGGTACGATACGCAGTATTTT. Translating it yields CAPKDFRRYDTQYF. The J gene is TRBJ2-3, the V gene TRBV19, with D tentatively TRBD2 (5 bases). V lost 11 bases to trimming and J lost 6 bases, with 21 bases between them. Germline V lookup: CDR1 LNHDA, CDR2 SQIVND (reference sequence). The CDR3 has 14 amino acids.

V and J are TRBV2 and TRBJ2-2; D is unresolved. The CDR3 contains 15 residues. Looked up from germline, CDR1 is SNHLY and CDR2 is FYNNEI. Trimming removed 8 bases from V and 5 bases from J, with 18 bases in between. The CDR3 region is CASVPRITKTGELFF. Written as DNA, the CDR3 is TGTGCCAGCGTACCACGGATAACCAAGACCGGGGAGCTGTTTTTT.

CDR3 bases: TGTGCCACCCAAGGCGCAGGGTCCGGGGAGACCCAGTACTTC. Amino acid sequence: CATQGAGSGETQYF. The rearrangement joins TRBV10-3 to TRBJ2-5; a possible D gene is TRBD1 (5 bases). This CDR3 is 14 amino acids long. The germline gives CDR1 ENHRY, CDR2 SYGVKD. The V end lost 10 bases, the J end lost 5 bases, and 20 bases lay between the germline ends.

This clone is a singleton in its sample. The rearrangement uses TRBV6-5 and TRBJ1-2, with D perhaps TRBD1 (5 bases). The germline gives CDR1 MNHEY, CDR2 SVGAGI. The CDR3 spans 13 residues. V was trimmed by 5 bases and J by 4 bases, leaving 11 bases between them. The CDR3 sequence is CASSGGGLYGYTF. The CDR3, as DNA: TGTGCCAGCAGTGGGGGAGGACTCTATGGCTACACCTTC.

The V call is TRBV7-2, the J call TRBJ2-7, with 15 bases aligning to TRBD2. This CDR3 comprises 19 residues. Germline CDR1 and CDR2: SGHTA and FQGNSA. Trimming took 5 bases from V and 4 from J; bases not matched to a gene: 15. The CDR3 region is CASSTRSRTSGRALYEQYF. CDR3 sequence (DNA): TGTGCCAGCAGCACTCGAAGTAGGACTAGCGGGAGGGCCCTATACGAGCAGTACTTC. Complete variable domain (other parts from reference TRBV7-2 and TRBJ2-7): GAGVSQSPSNKVTEKGKDVELRCDPISGHTALYWYRQSLGQGLEFLIYFQGNSAPDKSGLPSDRFSAERTGGSVSTLTIQRTQQEDSAVYLCASSTRSRTSGRALYEQYFGPGTRLTVT.

The table lists this clone with a count of one. The chain recombines TRBV5-8 with TRBJ2-2, with TRBD1 identical over 10 bases. The CDR3 covers 16 residues. With V trimmed by 4 bases and J by 5 bases, 8 bases remained unmatched. The germline V gene encodes CDR1 SGHTS and CDR2 YDEGEE. The DNA of the CDR3 is TGTGCCAGCAGCCGAGAGGGACAGGGGATTACCGGGGAGCTGTTTTTT. It codes for CASSREGQGITGELFF.

The V gene is TRBV6-1, the J gene TRBJ2-5, with 9 positions matching TRBD1. The CDR3 is made up of 15 amino acids. Unmatched junction bases numbered 9, after V lost 6 bases and J lost 4 bases. CDR1 and CDR2 (germline): MNHNS, SASEGT. The CDR3 DNA reads TGTGCCAGCAGCAAAGGGGGACAGGGCGGAGAGACCCAGTACTTC. This translates into CASSKGGQGGETQYF.